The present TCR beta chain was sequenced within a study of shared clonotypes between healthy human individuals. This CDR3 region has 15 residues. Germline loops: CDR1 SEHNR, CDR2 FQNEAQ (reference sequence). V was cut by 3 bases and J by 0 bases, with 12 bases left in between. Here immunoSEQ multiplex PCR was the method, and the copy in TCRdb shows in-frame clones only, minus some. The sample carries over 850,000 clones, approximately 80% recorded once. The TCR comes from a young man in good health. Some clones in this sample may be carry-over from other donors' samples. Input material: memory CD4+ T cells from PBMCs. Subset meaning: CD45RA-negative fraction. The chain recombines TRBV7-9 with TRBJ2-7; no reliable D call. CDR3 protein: CASSFGQDPSYEQYF. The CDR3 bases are TGTGCCAGCAGCTTCGGGCAGGACCCCTCCTACGAGCAGTACTTC.